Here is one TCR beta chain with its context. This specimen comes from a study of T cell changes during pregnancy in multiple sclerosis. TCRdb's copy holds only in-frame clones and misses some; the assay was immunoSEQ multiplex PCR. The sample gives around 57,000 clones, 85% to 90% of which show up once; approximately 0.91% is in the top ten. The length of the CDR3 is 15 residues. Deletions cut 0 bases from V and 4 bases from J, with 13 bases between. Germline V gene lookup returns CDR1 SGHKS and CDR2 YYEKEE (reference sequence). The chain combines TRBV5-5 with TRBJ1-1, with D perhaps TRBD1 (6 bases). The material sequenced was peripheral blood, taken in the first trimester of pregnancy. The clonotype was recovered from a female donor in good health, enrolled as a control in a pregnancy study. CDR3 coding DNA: TGTGCCAGCAGCTTGGCAAACAGGGATGGCACTGAAGCTTTCTTT. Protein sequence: CASSLANRDGTEAFF.